A single T cell receptor (beta chain) is shown here with its context. The specificity of this receptor is unknown. The input lacks base qualities; no much larger clone sits a single base away. The sample is drawn from a study of patients and donors after allogeneic stem cell transplantation (TCRdb year 2020). Receptor libraries were prepared by RT-PCR. Sequencing instrument: NextSeq 550. TCRdb redid the processing of the public reads, applying fastp at Q25 and MiXCR, and retained in-frame beta chains. For every CDR3 protein sequence, its rows merge into one entry that carries the most common genes and DNA. The sample table contains some 87,000 distinct CDR3 sequences; only one count was recorded for roughly 43% of them. Of the sample, 50% to 75% is held by the ten largest clones. Reading from cysteine to phenylalanine, the CDR3 counts 13 amino acids. Of all the DNA, just the CDR3 is kept, 39 bases in frame from base 1. The trim is 5 bases for V and 1 base for J, with a gap of 8 bases between the germline ends.

This TCR was sampled from a human donor who was either an allogeneic HSCT recipient or a stem cell or donor lymphocyte infusion donor (not recorded which). It is not recorded whose cells these are; they may come from a transplant donor. Material: blood, either unsorted or a sorted T cell fraction (not recorded which). The chain links TRBV12-3 or TRBV12-4 with TRBJ1-2; the D gene cannot be named for sure. The CDR3 reads as follows: CASSQQSNYGYTF. The DNA reads as follows: TGTGCCAGCAGTCAACAGAGTAACTATGGCTACACCTTC.